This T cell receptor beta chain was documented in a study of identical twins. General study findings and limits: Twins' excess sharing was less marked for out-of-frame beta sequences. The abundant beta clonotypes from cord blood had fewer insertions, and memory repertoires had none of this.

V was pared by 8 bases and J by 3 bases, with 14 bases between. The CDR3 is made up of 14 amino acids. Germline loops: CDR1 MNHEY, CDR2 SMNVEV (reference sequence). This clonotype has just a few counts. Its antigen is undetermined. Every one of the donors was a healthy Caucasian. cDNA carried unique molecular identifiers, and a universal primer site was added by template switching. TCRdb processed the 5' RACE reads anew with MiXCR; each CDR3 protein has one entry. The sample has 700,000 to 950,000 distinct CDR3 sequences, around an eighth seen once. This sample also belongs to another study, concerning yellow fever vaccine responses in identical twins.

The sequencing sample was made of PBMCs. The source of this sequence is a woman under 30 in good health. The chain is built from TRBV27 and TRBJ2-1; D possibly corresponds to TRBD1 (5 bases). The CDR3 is CASRAAGNYNEQFF. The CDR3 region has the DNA TGTGCCAGCCGGGCGGCAGGGAACTACAATGAGCAGTTCTTC.